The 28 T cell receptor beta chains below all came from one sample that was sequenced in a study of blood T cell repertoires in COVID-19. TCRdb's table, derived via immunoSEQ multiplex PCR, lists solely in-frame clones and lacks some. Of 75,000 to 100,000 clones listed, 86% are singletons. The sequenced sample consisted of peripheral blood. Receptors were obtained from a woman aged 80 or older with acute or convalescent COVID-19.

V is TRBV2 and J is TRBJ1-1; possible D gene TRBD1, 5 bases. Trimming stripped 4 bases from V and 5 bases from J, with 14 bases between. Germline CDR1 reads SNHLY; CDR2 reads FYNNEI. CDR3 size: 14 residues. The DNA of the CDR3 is TGTGCCAGCAGTGTAGGGTCCGGGGGGACTGAAGCTTTCTTT. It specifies CASSVGSGGTEAFF.

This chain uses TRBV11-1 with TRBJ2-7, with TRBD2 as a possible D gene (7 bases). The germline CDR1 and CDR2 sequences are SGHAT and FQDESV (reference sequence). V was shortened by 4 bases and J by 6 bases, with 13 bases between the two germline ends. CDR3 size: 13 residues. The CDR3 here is CASSSFRGGEQYF. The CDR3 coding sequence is TGTGCCAGCAGCTCTTTTAGGGGGGGCGAGCAGTACTTC. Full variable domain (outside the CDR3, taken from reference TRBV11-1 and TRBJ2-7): EAEVAQSPRYKITEKSQAVAFWCDPISGHATLYWYRQILGQGPELLVQFQDESVVDDSQLPKDRFSAERLKGVDSTLKIQPAELGDSAMYLCASSSFRGGEQYFGPGTRLTVT.

The CDR3 DNA sequence: TGTGCCAGCAGCCGAACTAGCGTTCAAGAGACCCAGTACTTC. Amino acids: CASSRTSVQETQYF. V and J are TRBV27 and TRBJ2-5; 7 nucleotides align to TRBD2. J lost 2 bases, V lost 6 bases, and 6 bases had no gene match. Germline lookup yields CDR1 MNHEY and CDR2 SMNVEV (reference sequence). The CDR3 is 14 amino acids.

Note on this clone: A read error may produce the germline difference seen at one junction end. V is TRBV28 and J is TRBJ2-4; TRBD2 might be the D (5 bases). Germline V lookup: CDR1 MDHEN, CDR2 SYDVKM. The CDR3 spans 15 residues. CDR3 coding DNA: TGTGCCAGCAGGCCACAGTTCCTAGCCAAAAACATTCAGTACTTT. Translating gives CASRPQFLAKNIQYF. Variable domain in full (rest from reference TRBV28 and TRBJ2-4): DVKVTQSSRYLVKRTGEKVFLECVQDMDHENMFWYRQDPGLGLRLIYFSYDVKMKEKGDIPEGYSVSREKKERFSLILESASTNQTSMYLCASRPQFLAKNIQYFGAGTRLSVL.

The CDR3, as DNA: TGTGCCAGCAAACCCACAGGGTCCCCCTACAATGAGCAGTTCTTC. Residues: CASKPTGSPYNEQFF. The chain links TRBV6-5 to TRBJ2-1; possible D gene TRBD1, 6 bases. Between the trimmed V and J ends, which lost 7 bases and 2 bases, there was a span of 15 bases. The CDR3 covers 15 residues. The V gene's germline CDR1 is MNHEY and CDR2 SVGAGI.

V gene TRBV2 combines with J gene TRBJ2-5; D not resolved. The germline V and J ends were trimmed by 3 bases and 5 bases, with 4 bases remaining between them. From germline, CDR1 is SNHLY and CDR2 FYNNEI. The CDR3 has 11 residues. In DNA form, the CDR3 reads TGTGCCAGCAGTGAGAGGGAGACCCAGTACTTC. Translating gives CASSERETQYF.

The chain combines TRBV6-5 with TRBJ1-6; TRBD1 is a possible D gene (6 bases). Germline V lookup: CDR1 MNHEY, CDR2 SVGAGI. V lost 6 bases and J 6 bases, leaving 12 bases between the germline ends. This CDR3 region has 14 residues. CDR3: CASRSQGSNSPLHF. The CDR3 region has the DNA TGTGCCAGCAGGTCCCAGGGGTCTAATTCACCCCTCCACTTT.

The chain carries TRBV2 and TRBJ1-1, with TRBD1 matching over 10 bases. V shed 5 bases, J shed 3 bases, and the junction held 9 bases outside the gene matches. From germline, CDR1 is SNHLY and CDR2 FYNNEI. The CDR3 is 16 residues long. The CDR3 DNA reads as TGTGCCAGCAGTCCAAGGACAGGGGGGATGGACACTGAAGCTTTCTTT. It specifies CASSPRTGGMDTEAFF.

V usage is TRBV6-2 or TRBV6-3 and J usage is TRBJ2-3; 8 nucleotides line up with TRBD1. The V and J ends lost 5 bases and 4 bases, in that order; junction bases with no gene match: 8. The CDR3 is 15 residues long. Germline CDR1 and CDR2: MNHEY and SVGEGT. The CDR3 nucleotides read TGTGCCAGCAGTGTTGGACAGGGAGGTTCAGATACGCAGTATTTT. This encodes CASSVGQGGSDTQYF.

This CDR3 reads CATSTGQANTIYF. In DNA, the CDR3 is TGTGCCACCAGCACGGGACAGGCTAACACCATATATTTT. V is TRBV15 and J is TRBJ1-3; TRBD1 aligns across 8 bases. CDR3 length: 13 amino acids. The V and J ends lost 4 bases and 7 bases, in that order; junction bases with no gene match: 3. CDR1 is LNHNV and CDR2 is YYDKDF in the germline V gene (reference sequence).

The CDR3 bases are TGTGCCAGCAGCCACGTACTAGCGGGGGGGCCGCATACGCAGTATTTT. This codes for CASSHVLAGGPHTQYF. The chain employs TRBV7-6 and TRBJ2-3, with 13 nucleotides matching TRBD2. Trimming at V came to 5 bases and at J to 7 bases, leaving 9 bases not matched to a gene. This CDR3 comprises 16 residues. Germline CDR1 reads SGHVS; CDR2 reads FNYEAQ.

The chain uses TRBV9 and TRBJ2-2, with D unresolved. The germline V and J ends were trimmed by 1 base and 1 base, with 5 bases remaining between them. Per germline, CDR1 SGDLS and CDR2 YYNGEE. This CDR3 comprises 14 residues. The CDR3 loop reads CASSVTVNTGELFF. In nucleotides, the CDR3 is TGTGCCAGCAGCGTAACAGTGAACACCGGGGAGCTGTTTTTT.

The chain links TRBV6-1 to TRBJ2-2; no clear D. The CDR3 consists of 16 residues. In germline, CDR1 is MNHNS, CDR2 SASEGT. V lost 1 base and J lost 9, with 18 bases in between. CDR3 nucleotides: TGTGCCAGCAGTGAAGAACGAAACGAGCCTCACCGGGAGCTGTTTTTT. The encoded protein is CASSEERNEPHRELFF.

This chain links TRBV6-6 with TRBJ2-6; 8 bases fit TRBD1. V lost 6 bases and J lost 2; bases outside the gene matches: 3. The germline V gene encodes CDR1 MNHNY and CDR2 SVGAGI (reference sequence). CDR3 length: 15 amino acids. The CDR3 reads CASRPTGAGANVLTF. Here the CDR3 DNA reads TGTGCCAGCAGGCCGACAGGGGCTGGGGCCAACGTCCTGACTTTC.

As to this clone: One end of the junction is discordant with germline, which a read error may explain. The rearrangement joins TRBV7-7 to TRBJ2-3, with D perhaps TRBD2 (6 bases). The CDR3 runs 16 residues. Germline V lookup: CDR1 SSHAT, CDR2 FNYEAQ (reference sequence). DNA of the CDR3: TGTGCTAGCAGCTTAGGAGGGAAGACTAGCACAGATACGCAGTATTTT. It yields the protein CASSLGGKTSTDTQYF.

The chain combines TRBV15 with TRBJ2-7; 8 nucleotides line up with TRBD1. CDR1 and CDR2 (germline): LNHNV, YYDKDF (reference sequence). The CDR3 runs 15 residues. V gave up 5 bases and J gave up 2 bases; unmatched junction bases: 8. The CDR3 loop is CATSLRTGQAYEQYF. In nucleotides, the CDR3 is TGTGCCACCAGCTTGAGGACAGGGCAAGCCTACGAGCAGTACTTC.

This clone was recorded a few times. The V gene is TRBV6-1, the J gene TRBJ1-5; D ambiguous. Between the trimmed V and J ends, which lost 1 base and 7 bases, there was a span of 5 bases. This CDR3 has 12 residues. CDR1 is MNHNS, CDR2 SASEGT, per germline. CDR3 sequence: CASSEGLQPQHF. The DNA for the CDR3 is TGTGCCAGCAGTGAAGGACTGCAGCCCCAGCATTTT.

CDR3 residues: CASSLAGTQNTEAFF. In DNA, the CDR3 is TGCGCCAGCAGCTTGGCCGGGACACAGAACACTGAAGCTTTCTTT. The J gene is TRBJ1-1, the V gene TRBV5-1, with D perhaps matching TRBD1 (6 bases). V was cut by 0 bases and J by 1 base, with 10 bases left in between. The CDR3 has 15 amino acids. Germline lookup yields CDR1 SGHRS and CDR2 YFSETQ.

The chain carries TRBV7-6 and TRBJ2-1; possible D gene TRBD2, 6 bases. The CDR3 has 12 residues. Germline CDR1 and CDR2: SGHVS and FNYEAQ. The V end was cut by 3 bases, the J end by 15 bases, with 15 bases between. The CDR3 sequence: CASSLGPRGSFF. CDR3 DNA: TGTGCCAGCAGCTTGGGCCCCCGGGGGTCGTTCTTC.

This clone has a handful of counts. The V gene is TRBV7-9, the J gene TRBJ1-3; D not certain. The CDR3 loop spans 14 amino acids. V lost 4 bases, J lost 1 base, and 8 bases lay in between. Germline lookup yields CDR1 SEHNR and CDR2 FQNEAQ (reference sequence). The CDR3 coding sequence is TGTGCCAGCAGCTCACAGAATTCTGGAAACACCATATATTTT. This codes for CASSSQNSGNTIYF.

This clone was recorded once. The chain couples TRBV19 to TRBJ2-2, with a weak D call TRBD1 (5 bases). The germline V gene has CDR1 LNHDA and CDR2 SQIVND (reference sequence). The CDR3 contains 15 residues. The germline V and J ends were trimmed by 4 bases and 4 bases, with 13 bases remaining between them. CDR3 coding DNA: TGTGCCAGTAGTACCGTTATGACAGCCACCGGGGAGCTGTTTTTT. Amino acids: CASSTVMTATGELFF.

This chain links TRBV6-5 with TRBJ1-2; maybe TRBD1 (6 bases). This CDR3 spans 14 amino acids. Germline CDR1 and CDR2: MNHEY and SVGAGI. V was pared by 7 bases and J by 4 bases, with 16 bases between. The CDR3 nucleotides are TGTGCCAGCACCCGGGACAAGGACGGCTATGGCTACACCTTC. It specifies CASTRDKDGYGYTF.

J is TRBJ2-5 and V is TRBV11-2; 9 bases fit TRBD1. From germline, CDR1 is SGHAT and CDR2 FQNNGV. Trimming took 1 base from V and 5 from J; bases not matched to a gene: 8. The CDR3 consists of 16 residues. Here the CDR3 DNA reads TGTGCCAGCAGCTTAGGGAGGGGACAGGGACGGGAGACCCAGTACTTC. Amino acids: CASSLGRGQGRETQYF.

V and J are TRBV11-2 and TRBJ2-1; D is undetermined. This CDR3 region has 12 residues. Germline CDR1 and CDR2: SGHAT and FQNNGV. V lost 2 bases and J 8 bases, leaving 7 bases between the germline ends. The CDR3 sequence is CASSLSRDEQFF. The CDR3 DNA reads TGTGCCAGCAGCTTATCCCGAGATGAGCAGTTCTTC.

The CDR3: CASSGGDGYTF. DNA of the CDR3: TGTGCCAGCAGCGGCGGGGATGGCTACACCTTC. The V gene is TRBV11-3, the J gene TRBJ1-2; no firm D call. Per the germline V gene, CDR1 is SGHNT and CDR2 is YENEEA. The germline V and J ends were trimmed by 5 bases and 6 bases, with 7 bases remaining between them. This CDR3 has 11 amino acids.

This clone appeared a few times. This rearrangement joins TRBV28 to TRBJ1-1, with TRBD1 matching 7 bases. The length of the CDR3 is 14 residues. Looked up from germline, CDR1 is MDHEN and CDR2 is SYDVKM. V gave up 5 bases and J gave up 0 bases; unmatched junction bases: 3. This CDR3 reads CASSLGQVNTEAFF. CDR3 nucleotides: TGTGCCAGCAGTCTCGGACAGGTGAACACTGAAGCTTTCTTT.

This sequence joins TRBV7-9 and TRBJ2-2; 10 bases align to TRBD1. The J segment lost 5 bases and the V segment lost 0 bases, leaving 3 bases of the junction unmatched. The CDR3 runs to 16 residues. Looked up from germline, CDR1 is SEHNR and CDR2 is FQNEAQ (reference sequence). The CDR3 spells CASSLARDRGTGELFF. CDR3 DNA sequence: TGTGCCAGCAGCTTAGCGAGGGACAGGGGAACCGGGGAGCTGTTTTTT.

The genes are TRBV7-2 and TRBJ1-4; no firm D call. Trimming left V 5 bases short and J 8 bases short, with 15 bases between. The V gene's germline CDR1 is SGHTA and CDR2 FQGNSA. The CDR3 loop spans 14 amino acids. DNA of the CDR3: TGTGCCAGCAGCAACGACATAGGTTCCGAAAAACTGTTTTTT. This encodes CASSNDIGSEKLFF.